This TCR beta chain was found in a study of CD8 T cells in Susac syndrome. Points from the study as a whole: It was acknowledged in the study that the number of individuals who were included in its TCR sequencing and HLA analysis was relatively small.

Random hexamers were used to reverse transcribe about 0.45 to 1 ug of RNA. Multiplex immunoSEQ PCR targeted 54 Vbeta and 13 Jbeta TCR beta segments. TCRdb ran MiXCR on the immunoSEQ multiplex PCR reads and lists one entry per CDR3 protein. The sample contains roughly 150,000 distinct CDR3 sequences, 93% of which appear only once. Of note for this clonotype: Its antigen is as yet unknown.

The CDR3 runs to 15 residues. Losses at the gene ends were 6 bases for V and 5 bases for J; bases not matched to a gene: 10. Per germline, CDR1 SQVTM and CDR2 ANQGSEA. The sequenced target, TCR beta, came from blood CD8+ and CD4+ T cells. TEMRA cells were FACS-enriched, unlike CD8+ and CD4+ T cells, which were negatively isolated. The chain combines TRBV29-1 with TRBJ2-5; 12 bases agree with TRBD2. The TCR was taken from a human donor in good health. Sequencing was done on a sample of CD4+ T cells from PBMCs. This CDR3 is CSVTSPSGGVETQYF. The CDR3 coding sequence is TGCAGCGTAACATCCCCTAGCGGGGGGGTGGAGACCCAGTACTTC. Supplemented by reference TRBV29-1 and TRBJ2-5, the full variable domain reads SAVISQKPSRDICQRGTSLTIQCQVDSQVTMMFWYRQQPGQSLTLIATANQGSEATYESGFVIDKFPISRPNLTFSTLTVSNMSPEDSSIYLCSVTSPSGGVETQYFGPGTRLLVL.